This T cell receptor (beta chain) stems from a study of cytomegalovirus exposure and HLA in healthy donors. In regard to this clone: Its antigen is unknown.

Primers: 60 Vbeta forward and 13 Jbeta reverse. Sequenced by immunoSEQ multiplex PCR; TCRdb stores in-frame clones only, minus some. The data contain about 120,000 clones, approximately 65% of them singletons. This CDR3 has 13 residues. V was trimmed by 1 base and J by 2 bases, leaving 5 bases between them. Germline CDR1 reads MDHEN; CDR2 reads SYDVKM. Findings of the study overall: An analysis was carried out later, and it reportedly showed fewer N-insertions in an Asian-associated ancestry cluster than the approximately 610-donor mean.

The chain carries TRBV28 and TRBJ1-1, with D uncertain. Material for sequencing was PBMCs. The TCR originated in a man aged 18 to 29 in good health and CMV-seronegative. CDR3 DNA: TGTGCCAGCAGTTTATCCAGAAACACTGAAGCTTTCTTT. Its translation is CASSLSRNTEAFF.